Each of the 14 T cell receptor beta chains below was sequenced from the same sample in a study of CD8 T cells in Susac syndrome (dated 2019 in TCRdb). Receptors were amplified or captured by the immunoSEQ multiplex PCR assay. RNA was extracted using the RNeasy kit, and about 0.45 to 1 microgram was reverse transcribed with random hexamers. TCRdb reanalyzed the raw reads on its own, using fastp at Q25 for trimming and MiXCR for clone calling, and kept in-frame beta chains. Each CDR3 protein appears once, grouped with its most common genes and DNA. The sample has hundreds of thousands of distinct CDR3 sequences on record, 85% to 95% of them singletons. Of the sample, roughly 0.07% is held by the ten largest clones. Input material: CD4+ T cells from PBMCs. The origin of the receptors is a human donor with multiple sclerosis.

The rearrangement uses TRBV7-2 and TRBJ2-7, with TRBD1 matching over 7 bases. The CDR3 is 12 amino acids. Germline values: CDR1 SGHTA, CDR2 FQGNSA. The J segment lost 5 bases and the V segment lost 3 bases, leaving 1 base of the junction unmatched. The CDR3 reads CASSFGQDEQYF. The CDR3 coding sequence is TGTGCCAGCAGCTTCGGACAGGACGAGCAGTACTTC.

The J gene is TRBJ2-3, the V gene TRBV7-2, with D perhaps matching TRBD2 (6 bases). The CDR3 runs to 16 residues. Germline CDR1 is SGHTA and CDR2 is FQGNSA. V lost 5 bases to trimming and J lost 2 bases, with 17 bases between them. Here the CDR3 reads CASSNQPGLTTDTQYF. As DNA, the CDR3 is TGTGCCAGCAGCAACCAACCGGGACTCACCACAGATACGCAGTATTTT.

The chain carries TRBV6-5 and TRBJ1-6, with 7 nucleotides matching TRBD1. The CDR3 extends over 14 amino acids. Germline V gene sequence: CDR1 MNHEY, CDR2 SVGAGI. V lost 6 bases, J lost 6 bases, and 5 bases stayed unmatched. Here the CDR3 DNA reads TGTGCCAGCAGCCAGACAGGGACTAATTCACCCCTCCACTTT. Its protein is CASSQTGTNSPLHF.

The chain employs TRBV6-1 and TRBJ2-6; D possibly corresponds to TRBD2 (7 bases). The CDR3 runs to 20 residues. V was clipped by 4 bases and J by 0 bases, with 22 bases between them. Germline CDR1 MNHNS, CDR2 SASEGT. The CDR3 DNA sequence: TGTGCCAGCAGTGGCAGAGGGGGGGGACGGTGGATCTCTGGGGCCAACGTCCTGACTTTC. Amino acids: CASSGRGGGRWISGANVLTF.

J is TRBJ1-2 and V is TRBV5-1, with 8 bases matching TRBD1. This CDR3 contains 16 residues. Germline V gene sequence: CDR1 SGHRS, CDR2 YFSETQ. Unmatched junction bases numbered 8, after V lost 0 bases and J lost 4 bases. CDR3 DNA sequence: TGCGCCAGCAGCTTGGGGGGACAGGACCTGGCCTATGGCTACACCTTC. This codes for CASSLGGQDLAYGYTF.

V is TRBV19 and J is TRBJ2-5, with D tentatively TRBD1 or TRBD2 (5 bases each). Germline lookup yields CDR1 LNHDA and CDR2 SQIVND (reference sequence). The CDR3 totals 13 residues. The V and J ends lost 6 bases and 5 bases respectively, with 13 bases between them. CDR3 region: CASRRDRSETQYF. For the CDR3, the DNA is TGTGCCAGTAGGAGGGACCGGTCGGAGACCCAGTACTTC.

The gene calls are TRBV28 and TRBJ2-3; 8 bases line up with TRBD2. The germline V gene has CDR1 MDHEN and CDR2 SYDVKM. This CDR3 has 14 amino acids. V lost 7 bases to trimming and J lost 4 bases; unmatched junction nucleotides: 7. Here the CDR3 reads CASTLSGGADTQYF. The CDR3 bases are TGTGCCAGCACCCTAAGCGGGGGCGCAGATACGCAGTATTTT.

V and J are TRBV5-4 and TRBJ2-7; D perhaps matches TRBD2 (6 bases). The CDR3 extends over 15 amino acids. Deletions cut 4 bases from V and 0 bases from J, with 14 bases between. The V gene's germline CDR1 is SGHNT and CDR2 YYREEE (reference sequence). For the CDR3, the DNA is TGTGCCAGCAGCGGCGGGACCGCTAGCTCCTACGAGCAGTACTTC. It codes for CASSGGTASSYEQYF.

The chain joins TRBV9 to TRBJ1-2, with D possibly matching TRBD1 (6 bases). Trimming took 0 bases from V and 7 from J, leaving 10 bases between them. Per germline, CDR1 SGDLS and CDR2 YYNGEE. The length of the CDR3 is 13 residues. The CDR3 coding sequence is TGTGCCAGCAGCGTAGTAGGCAGGGGTGGCTACACCTTC. Encoded protein: CASSVVGRGGYTF.

This clonotype was found once. The chain uses TRBV28 and TRBJ2-7; D call uncertain. Trimming took 2 bases from V and 5 from J, leaving 7 bases between them. The CDR3 spans 12 residues. CDR1 is MDHEN, CDR2 SYDVKM, per germline. In nucleotides, the CDR3 is TGTGCCAGCAGTTTAATACAGAACGAGCAGTACTTC. Translating gives CASSLIQNEQYF.

J is TRBJ2-3 and V is TRBV12-3 or TRBV12-4, with 7 bases lining up with TRBD2. The CDR3 runs 16 residues. V lost 5 bases, J lost 8 bases, and 16 bases stayed unmatched. CDR3 nucleotides: TGTGCCAGCAGTGTCGCCGGGCTAGCGGATCGGGGTACGCAGTATTTT. This translates into CASSVAGLADRGTQYF.

V and J are TRBV20-1 and TRBJ1-4; D gene unclear. Trimming pared 0 bases from V and 7 bases from J, leaving 15 bases between. This CDR3 is 15 amino acids long. Germline V gene sequence: CDR1 DFQATT, CDR2 SNEGSKA (reference sequence). The CDR3 DNA reads TGCAGTGCTAGAGACCTTCGAGGGCCTGGTGAAAAACTGTTTTTT. It is translated as CSARDLRGPGEKLFF.

The chain employs TRBV20-1 and TRBJ2-7; 11 positions match TRBD2. The CDR3 is 15 residues long. V lost 6 bases to trimming and J lost 8 bases; unmatched junction nucleotides: 15. Germline CDR1 DFQATT, CDR2 SNEGSKA (reference sequence). This CDR3 reads CSATPGTSGPRKQYF. CDR3 bases: TGCAGTGCCACCCCTGGGACTAGCGGACCTAGGAAGCAGTACTTC.

The CDR3: CASSSKGASSYNEQFF. The CDR3 region has the DNA TGTGCCAGCAGCTCCAAAGGGGCCAGTTCCTACAATGAGCAGTTCTTC. V gene TRBV7-3 combines with J gene TRBJ2-1; D is perhaps TRBD1 (5 bases). The length of the CDR3 is 16 residues. Germline lookup yields CDR1 SGHTA and CDR2 FQGTGA. V was cut by 4 bases and J by 1 base, with 14 bases left in between.